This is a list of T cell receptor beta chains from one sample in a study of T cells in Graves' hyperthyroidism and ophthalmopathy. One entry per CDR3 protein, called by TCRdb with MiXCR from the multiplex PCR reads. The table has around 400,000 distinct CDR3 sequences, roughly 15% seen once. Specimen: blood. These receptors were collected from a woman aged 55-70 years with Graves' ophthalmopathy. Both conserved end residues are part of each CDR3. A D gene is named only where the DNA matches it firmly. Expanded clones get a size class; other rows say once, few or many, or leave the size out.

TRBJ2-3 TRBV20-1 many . TGCAGTGCTGTTCGTTATACGCAGTATTTT CSAVRYTQYF
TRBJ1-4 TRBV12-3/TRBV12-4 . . TGTGCCAGCAGTCCTCGACTCGACGGCGAGCAGTACTCCGGGCCTCGGTTTGAAAAACTGTTTTTT CASSPRLDGEQYSGPRFEKLFF
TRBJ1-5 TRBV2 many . TGTGCCAGCAGTGTAAGGTCAGGGGGCAATCAGCCCCAGCATTTT CASSVRSGGNQPQHF
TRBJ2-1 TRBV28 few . TGTGCTTGTCGGGAGCGAACCTACAATGAGCAGTTCTTC CACRERTYNEQFF
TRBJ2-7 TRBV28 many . TGTGCCAGCAGTTTTGGCAGGCGCGGTTCGGAGCAGTACTTC CASSFGRRGSEQYF
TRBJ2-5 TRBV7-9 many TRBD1 TGTGCCAGCAGCACCGTCCGGGACAGCTTCCGAGAGACCCAGTACTTC CASSTVRDSFRETQYF
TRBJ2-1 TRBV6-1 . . TGTGCCAGCAGTGAAAGTACACCCTCCTACAATGAGCAGTTCTTC CASSESTPSYNEQFF
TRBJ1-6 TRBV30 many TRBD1 TGTGCCTGGGCCGGGACAGCAAATTCACCCCTCCACTTT CAWAGTANSPLHF
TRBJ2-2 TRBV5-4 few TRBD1 TGTGCCAGCAGCTTGGCCAGGGGGCGTCCCGGCAGCGCGGCCGGGGAGCTGTTTTTT CASSLARGRPGSAAGELFF
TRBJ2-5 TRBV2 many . TGTGCCAGCATGGGCAGGGGAAGGGAGACCCAGTACTTC CASMGRGRETQYF
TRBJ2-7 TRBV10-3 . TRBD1 TGTGCCACCCTGCGTGGGACAGGGGATTACGAGCAGTACTTC CATLRGTGDYEQYF
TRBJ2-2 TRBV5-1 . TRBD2 TGCGCCAGCCGCAAGACTAGCGGGGTTCCCACCGGGGAGCTGTTTTTT CASRKTSGVPTGELFF
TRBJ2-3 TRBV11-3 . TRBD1 TGTGCCAGCAGCTCCGATGGGACAGGGGGAGGAGATACGCAGTATTTT CASSSDGTGGGDTQYF
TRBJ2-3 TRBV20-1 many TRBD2 TGCAGTGCTAGAGGACTAGCGGGATGGACAGATACGCAGTATTTT CSARGLAGWTDTQYF
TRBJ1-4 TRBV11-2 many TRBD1 TGTGCCAGCAGCCCCGAGGGGGGACAGGGATACGAAAAACTGTTTTTT CASSPEGGQGYEKLFF
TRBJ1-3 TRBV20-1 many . TGCAGTGCCCGCCGGGGAAACACCATATATTTT CSARRGNTIYF
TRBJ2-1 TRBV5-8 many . TGTGCCAGCAGCTTGATGATCGGGCGTGGGACCTACAATGAGCAGTTCTTC CASSLMIGRGTYNEQFF
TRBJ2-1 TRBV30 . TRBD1 TGTGCCTGGAGTGTACCCGGGACAGCCGGCAATGAGCAGTTCTTC CAWSVPGTAGNEQFF
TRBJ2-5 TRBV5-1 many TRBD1 TGCGCCAGCGACACAGGGGGCCGAGAGACCCAGTACTTC CASDTGGRETQYF
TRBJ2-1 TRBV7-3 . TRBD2 TGTGCCAGCAGCTTGCTAGCGGGAGATTTCGGTGAGCAGTTCTTC CASSLLAGDFGEQFF
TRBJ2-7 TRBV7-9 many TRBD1 TGTGCCAGCAGCTTCTCCGGGACAGGGTCGTTCGACGAGCAGTACTTC CASSFSGTGSFDEQYF
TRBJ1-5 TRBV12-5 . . TGTGCTAGTGGACAAGACATCAAGCCCCAGCATTTT CASGQDIKPQHF
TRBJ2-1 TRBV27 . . TGTGCCAGCTTGGGGTTGGGAGGGGGAAGCTCCTGCAATGAGCAGTTCTTC CASLGLGGGSSCNEQFF
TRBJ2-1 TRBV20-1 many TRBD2 TGCAGTGCTAGAGATCATAGCGGGAGGGCGATTGAGCAGTTCTTC CSARDHSGRAIEQFF
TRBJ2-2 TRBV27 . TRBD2 TGTGCCAGCAGTTCCCCCTGGACTAGCGGGAAGGGGGAGCTGTTTTTT CASSSPWTSGKGELFF
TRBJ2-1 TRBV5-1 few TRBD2 TGCGCCAGCAGCTCAGGGGTAGCGGGAGAAGAGCAGTTCTTC CASSSGVAGEEQFF